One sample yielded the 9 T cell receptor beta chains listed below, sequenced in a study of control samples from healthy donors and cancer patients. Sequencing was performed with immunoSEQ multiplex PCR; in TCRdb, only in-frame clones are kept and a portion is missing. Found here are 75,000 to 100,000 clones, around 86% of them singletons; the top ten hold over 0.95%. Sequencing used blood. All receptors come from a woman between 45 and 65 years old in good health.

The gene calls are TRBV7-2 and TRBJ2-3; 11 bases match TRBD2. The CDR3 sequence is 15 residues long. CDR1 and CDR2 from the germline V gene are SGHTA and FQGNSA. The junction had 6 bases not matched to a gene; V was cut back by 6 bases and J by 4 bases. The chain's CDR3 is CASSGSGRGADTQYF. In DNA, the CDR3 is TGTGCCAGCAGTGGTAGCGGGAGGGGGGCAGATACGCAGTATTTT.

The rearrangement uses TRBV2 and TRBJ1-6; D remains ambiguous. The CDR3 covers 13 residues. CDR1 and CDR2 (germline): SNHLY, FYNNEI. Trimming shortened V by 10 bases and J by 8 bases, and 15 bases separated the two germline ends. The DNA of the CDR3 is TGTGCCATATTCAGTAATGGAGATTCACCCCTCCACTTT. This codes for CAIFSNGDSPLHF.

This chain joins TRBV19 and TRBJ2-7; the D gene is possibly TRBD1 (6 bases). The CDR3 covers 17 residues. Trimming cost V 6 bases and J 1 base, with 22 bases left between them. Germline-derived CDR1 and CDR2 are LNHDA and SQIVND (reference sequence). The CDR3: CASRNRGQGDRSYEQYF. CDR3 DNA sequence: TGTGCCAGTAGGAACCGGGGACAAGGGGATAGGTCCTACGAGCAGTACTTC.

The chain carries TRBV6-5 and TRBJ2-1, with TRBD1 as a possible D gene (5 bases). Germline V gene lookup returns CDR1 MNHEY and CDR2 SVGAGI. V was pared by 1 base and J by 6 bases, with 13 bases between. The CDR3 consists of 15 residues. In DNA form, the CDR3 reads TGTGCCAGCAGTTACTACAGGCTTCTTCCCAATGAGCAGTTCTTC. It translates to CASSYYRLLPNEQFF.

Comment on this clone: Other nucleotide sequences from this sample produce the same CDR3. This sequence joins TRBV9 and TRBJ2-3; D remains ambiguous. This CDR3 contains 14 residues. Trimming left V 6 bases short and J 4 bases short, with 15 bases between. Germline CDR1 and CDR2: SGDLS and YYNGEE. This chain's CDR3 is CASKGPFGADTQYF. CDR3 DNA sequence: TGTGCCAGCAAGGGCCCTTTCGGAGCAGATACGCAGTATTTT.

Here the CDR3 DNA reads TGTGCCAGCTCACCAAGCTCCTATAATTCACCCCTCCACTTT. It yields the protein CASSPSSYNSPLHF. The chain has TRBV18 and TRBJ1-6; D not resolved. Deletions cut 2 bases from V and 0 bases from J, with 2 bases between. The CDR3 covers 14 residues. From germline, CDR1 is KGHSH and CDR2 LQKENI.

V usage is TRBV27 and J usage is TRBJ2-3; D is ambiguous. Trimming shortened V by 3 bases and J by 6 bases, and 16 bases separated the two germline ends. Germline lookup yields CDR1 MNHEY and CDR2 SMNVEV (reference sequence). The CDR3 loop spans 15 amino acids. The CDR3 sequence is CASSFDRRSEDTQYF. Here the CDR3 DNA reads TGTGCCAGCAGTTTCGACCGACGGTCTGAGGATACGCAGTATTTT.

The CDR3, as DNA: TGTGCCAGCAGTAGACTATATGGCTACACCTTC. This sequence encodes CASSRLYGYTF. The V and J genes are TRBV2 and TRBJ1-2; D gene unclear. Germline CDR1 SNHLY, CDR2 FYNNEI. V was shortened by 5 bases and J by 5 bases, with 6 bases between the two germline ends. The length of the CDR3 is 11 residues.

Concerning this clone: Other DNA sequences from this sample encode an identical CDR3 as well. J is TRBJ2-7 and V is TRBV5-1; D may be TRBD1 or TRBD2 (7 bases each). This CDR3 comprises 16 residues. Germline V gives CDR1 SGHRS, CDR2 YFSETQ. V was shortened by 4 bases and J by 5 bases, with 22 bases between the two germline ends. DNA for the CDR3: TGCGCCAGCAGCCTGCAGGGGGGGGCCCAGAGGGACGAGCAGTACTTC. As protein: CASSLQGGAQRDEQYF.